This TCR beta chain is drawn from a study of blood T cell repertoires in COVID-19. Assignments of participants to cohorts depended upon their own reported clinical history. Unmatched junction bases numbered 8, after V lost 6 bases and J lost 5 bases. The CDR3 length is 14 residues. The germline V gene has CDR1 MNHEY and CDR2 SMNVEV (reference sequence). Here immunoSEQ multiplex PCR was the method, and the copy in TCRdb shows in-frame clones only, minus some. The table includes 390,000 or so clones, 75% to 90% detected once. V is TRBV27 and J is TRBJ2-3; 7 bases agree with TRBD1. The sample consisted of PBMCs or T cells enriched from blood (not recorded which). This sequence originates from a woman aged 50 to 60 who had recovered from COVID-19. CDR3 loop: CASRSGTVKDTQYF. The CDR3 nucleotides are TGTGCCAGCAGGTCCGGGACAGTAAAAGATACGCAGTATTTT.